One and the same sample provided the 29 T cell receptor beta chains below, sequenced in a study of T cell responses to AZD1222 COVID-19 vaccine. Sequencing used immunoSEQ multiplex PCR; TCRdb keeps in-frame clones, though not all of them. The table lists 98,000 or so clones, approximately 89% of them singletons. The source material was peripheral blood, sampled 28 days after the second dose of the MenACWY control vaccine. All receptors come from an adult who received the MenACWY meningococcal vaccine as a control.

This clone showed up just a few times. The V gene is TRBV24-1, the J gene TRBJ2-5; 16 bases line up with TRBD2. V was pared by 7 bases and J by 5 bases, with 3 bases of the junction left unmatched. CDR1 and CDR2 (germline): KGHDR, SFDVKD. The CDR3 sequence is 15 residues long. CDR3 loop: CATSGTSGGAETQYF. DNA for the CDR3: TGTGCCACCAGCGGGACTAGCGGGGGGGCCGAGACCCAGTACTTC.

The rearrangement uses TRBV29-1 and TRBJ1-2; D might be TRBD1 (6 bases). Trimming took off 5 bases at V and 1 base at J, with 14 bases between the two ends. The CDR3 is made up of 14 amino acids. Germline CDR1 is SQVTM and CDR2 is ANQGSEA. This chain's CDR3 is CSVTSVQGNYGYTF. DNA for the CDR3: TGCAGCGTTACCTCCGTACAGGGTAACTATGGCTACACCTTC.

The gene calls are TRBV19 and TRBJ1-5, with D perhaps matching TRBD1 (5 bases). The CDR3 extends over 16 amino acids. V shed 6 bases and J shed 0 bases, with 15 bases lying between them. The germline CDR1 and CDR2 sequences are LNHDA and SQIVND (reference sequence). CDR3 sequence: CASRDWTPYSNQPQHF. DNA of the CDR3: TGTGCCAGTAGAGACTGGACACCCTATAGCAATCAGCCCCAGCATTTT.

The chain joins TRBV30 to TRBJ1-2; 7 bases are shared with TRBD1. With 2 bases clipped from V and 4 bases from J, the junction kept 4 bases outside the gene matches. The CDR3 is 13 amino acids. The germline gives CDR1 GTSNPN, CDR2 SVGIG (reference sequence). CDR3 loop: CAWSSQGGYGYTF. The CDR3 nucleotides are TGTGCCTGGAGTTCTCAGGGGGGCTATGGCTACACCTTC. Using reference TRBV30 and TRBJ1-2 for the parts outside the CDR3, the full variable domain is SQTIHQWPATLVQPVGSPLSLECTVEGTSNPNLYWYRQAAGRGLQLLFYSVGIGQISSEVPQNLSASRPQDRQFILSSKKLLLSDSGFYLCAWSSQGGYGYTFGSGTRLTVV.

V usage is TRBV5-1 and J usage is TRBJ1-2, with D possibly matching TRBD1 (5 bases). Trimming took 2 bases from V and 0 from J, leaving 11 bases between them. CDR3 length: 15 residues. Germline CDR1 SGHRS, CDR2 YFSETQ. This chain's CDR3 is CASSFYGGTNYGYTF. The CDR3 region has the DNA TGCGCCAGCAGCTTCTACGGGGGGACTAACTATGGCTACACCTTC.

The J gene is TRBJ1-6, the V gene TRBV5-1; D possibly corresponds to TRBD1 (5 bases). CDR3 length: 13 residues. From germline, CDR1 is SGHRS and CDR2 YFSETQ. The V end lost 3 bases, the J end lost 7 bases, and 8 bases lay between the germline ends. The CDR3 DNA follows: TGCGCCAGCAGCTGGGGGGACAATTCACCCCTCCACTTT. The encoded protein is CASSWGDNSPLHF.

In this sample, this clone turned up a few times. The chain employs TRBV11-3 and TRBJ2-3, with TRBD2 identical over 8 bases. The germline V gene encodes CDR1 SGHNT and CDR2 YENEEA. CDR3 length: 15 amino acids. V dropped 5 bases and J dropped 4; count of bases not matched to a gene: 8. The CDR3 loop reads CASSPQAGGADTQYF. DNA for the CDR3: TGTGCCAGCAGCCCTCAGGCGGGGGGCGCAGATACGCAGTATTTT.

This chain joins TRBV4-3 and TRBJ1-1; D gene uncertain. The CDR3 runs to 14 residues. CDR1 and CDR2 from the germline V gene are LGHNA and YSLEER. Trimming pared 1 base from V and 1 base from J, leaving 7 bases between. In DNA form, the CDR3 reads TGCGCCAGCAGCCAAGGGACCGAGAACACTGAAGCTTTCTTT. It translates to CASSQGTENTEAFF.

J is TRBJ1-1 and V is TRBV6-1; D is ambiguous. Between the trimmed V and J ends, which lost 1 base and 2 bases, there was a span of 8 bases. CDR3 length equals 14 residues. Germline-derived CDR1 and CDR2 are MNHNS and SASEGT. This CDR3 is CASSEGTVNTEAFF. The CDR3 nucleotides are TGTGCCAGCAGTGAAGGGACGGTAAACACTGAAGCTTTCTTT.

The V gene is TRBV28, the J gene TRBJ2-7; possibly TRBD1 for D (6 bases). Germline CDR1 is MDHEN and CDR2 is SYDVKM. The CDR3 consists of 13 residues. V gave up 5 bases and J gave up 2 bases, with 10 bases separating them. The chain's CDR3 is CASSQGYPYEQYF. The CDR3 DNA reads TGTGCCAGCAGTCAGGGGTACCCCTACGAGCAGTACTTC. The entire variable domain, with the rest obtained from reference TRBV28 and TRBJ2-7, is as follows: DVKVTQSSRYLVKRTGEKVFLECVQDMDHENMFWYRQDPGLGLRLIYFSYDVKMKEKGDIPEGYSVSREKKERFSLILESASTNQTSMYLCASSQGYPYEQYFGPGTRLTVT.

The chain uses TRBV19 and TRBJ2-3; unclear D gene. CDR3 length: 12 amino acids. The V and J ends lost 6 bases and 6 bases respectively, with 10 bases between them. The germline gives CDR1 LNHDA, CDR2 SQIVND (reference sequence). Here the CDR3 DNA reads TGTGCCAGTAGAGATCGGGTGGATACGCAGTATTTT. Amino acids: CASRDRVDTQYF.

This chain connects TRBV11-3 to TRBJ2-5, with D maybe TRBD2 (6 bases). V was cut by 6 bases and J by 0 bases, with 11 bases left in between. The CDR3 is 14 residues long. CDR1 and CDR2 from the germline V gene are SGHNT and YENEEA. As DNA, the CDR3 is TGTGCCAGCAGTTTCGGGGGAAACCAAGAGACCCAGTACTTC. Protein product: CASSFGGNQETQYF.

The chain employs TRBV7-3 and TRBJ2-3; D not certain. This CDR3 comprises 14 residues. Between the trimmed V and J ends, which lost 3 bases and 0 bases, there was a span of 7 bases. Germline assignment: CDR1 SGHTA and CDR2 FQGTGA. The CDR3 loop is CASSLGSSTDTQYF. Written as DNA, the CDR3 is TGTGCCAGCAGCTTGGGATCTAGCACAGATACGCAGTATTTT.

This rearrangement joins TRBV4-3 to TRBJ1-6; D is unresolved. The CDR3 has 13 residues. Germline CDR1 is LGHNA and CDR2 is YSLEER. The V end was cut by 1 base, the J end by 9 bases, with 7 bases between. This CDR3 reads CASSQGDLSPLHF. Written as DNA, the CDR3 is TGCGCCAGCAGCCAAGGGGATCTTTCACCCCTCCACTTT.

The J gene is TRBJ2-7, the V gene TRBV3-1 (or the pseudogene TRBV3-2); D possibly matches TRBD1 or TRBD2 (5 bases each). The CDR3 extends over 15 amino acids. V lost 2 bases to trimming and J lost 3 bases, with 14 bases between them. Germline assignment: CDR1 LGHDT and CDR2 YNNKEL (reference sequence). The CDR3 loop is CASSQTRDGYYEQYF. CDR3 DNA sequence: TGTGCCAGCAGCCAAACACGGGACGGGTACTACGAGCAGTACTTC.

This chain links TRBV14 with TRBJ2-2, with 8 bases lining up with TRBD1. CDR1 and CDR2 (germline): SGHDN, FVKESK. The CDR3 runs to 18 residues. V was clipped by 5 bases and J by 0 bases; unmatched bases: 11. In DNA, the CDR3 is TGTGCCAGCAGCGAACGACAGGGGTTCTTTGCGAACACCGGGGAGCTGTTTTTT. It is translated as CASSERQGFFANTGELFF.

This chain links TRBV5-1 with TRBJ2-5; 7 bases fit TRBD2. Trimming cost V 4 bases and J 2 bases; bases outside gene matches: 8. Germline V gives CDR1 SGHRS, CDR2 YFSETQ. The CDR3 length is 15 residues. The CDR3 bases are TGCGCCAGCAGCCCGGGGGGTAGCGGGCAAGAGACCCAGTACTTC. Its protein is CASSPGGSGQETQYF. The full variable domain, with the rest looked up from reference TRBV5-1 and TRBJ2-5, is KAGVTQTPRYLIKTRGQQVTLSCSPISGHRSVSWYQQTPGQGLQFLFEYFSETQRNKGNFPGRFSGRQFSNSRSEMNVSTLELGDSALYLCASSPGGSGQETQYFGPGTRLLVL.

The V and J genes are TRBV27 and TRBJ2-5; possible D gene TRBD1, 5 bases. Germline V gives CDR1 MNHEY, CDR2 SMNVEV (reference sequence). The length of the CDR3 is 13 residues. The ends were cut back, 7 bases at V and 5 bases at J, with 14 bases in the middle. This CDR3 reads CASKGQGTETQYF. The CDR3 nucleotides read TGTGCCAGCAAGGGCCAGGGTACGGAGACCCAGTACTTC.

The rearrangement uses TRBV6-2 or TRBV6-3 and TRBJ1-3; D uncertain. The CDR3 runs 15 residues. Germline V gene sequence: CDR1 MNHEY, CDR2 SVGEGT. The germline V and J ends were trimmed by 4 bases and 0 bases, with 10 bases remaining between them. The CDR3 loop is CASSWQPTSGNTIYF. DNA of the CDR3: TGTGCCAGCAGTTGGCAGCCTACCTCTGGAAACACCATATATTTT.

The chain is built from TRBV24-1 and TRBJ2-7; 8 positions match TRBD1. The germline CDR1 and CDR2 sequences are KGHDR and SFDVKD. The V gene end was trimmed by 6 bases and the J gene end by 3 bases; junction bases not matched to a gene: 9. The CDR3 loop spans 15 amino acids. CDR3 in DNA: TGTGCCACCAGTCTGACAGGGGAGTGTCGCTACGAGCAGTACTTC. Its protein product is CATSLTGECRYEQYF.

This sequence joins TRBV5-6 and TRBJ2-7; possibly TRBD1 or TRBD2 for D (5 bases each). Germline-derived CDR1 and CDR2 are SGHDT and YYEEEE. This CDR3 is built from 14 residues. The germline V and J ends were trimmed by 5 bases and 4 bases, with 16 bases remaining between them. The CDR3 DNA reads TGTGCCAGCAGACCTGGGGGAGCCGCTTACGAGCAGTACTTC. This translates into CASRPGGAAYEQYF.

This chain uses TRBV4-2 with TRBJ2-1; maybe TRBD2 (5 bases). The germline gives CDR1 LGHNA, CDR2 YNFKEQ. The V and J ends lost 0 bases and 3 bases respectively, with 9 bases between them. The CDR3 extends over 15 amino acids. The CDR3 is CASSQESGGYNEQFF. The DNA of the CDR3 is TGTGCCAGCAGCCAAGAGAGCGGAGGCTACAATGAGCAGTTCTTC.

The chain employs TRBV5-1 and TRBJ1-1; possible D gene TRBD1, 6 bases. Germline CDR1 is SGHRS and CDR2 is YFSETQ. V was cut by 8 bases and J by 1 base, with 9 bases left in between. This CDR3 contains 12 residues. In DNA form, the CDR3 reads TGCGCCAGTAAACAGGGGAACACTGAAGCTTTCTTT. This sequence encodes CASKQGNTEAFF.

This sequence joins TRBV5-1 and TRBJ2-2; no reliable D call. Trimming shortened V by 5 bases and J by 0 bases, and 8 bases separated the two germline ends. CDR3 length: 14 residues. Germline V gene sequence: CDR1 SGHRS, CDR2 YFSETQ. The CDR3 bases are TGCGCCAGCAGTTCGATAACGAACACCGGGGAGCTGTTTTTT. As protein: CASSSITNTGELFF.

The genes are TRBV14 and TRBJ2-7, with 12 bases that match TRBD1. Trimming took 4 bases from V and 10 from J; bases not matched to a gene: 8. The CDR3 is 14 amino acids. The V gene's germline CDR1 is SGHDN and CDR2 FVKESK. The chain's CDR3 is CASSPGTGGAVQYF. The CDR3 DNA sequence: TGTGCCAGCAGCCCAGGGACAGGGGGCGCGGTTCAGTACTTC.

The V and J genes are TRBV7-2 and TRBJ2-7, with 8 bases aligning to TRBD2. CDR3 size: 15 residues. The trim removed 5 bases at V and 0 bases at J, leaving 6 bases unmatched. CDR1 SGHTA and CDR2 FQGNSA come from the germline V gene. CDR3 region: CASSPGGISSYEQYF. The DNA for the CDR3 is TGTGCCAGCAGCCCGGGGGGGATAAGCTCCTACGAGCAGTACTTC.

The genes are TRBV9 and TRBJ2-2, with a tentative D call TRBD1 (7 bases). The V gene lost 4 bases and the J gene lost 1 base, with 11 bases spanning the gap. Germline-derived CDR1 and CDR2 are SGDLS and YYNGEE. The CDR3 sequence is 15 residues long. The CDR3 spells CASSPGDRNTGELFF. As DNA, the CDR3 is TGTGCCAGCAGCCCGGGGGACAGGAACACCGGGGAGCTGTTTTTT.

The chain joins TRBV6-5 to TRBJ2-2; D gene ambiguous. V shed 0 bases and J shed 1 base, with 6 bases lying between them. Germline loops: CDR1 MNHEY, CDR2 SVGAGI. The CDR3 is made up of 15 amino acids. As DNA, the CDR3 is TGTGCCAGCAGTTACTCGAGCAGGAACACCGGGGAGCTGTTTTTT. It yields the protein CASSYSSRNTGELFF.

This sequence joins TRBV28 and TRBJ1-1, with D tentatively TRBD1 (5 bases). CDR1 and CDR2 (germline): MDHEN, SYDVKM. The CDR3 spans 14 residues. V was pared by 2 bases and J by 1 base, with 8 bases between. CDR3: CASSLGGENTEAFF. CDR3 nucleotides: TGTGCCAGCAGTTTAGGAGGGGAGAACACTGAAGCTTTCTTT.